This entry describes one TCR beta chain. The specificity of this receptor is unknown. No per-base quality is available; no much larger clone lies one base away. This sample is part of a study of human T cells and chemical hapten exposure (dated by TCRdb to the early 2020s). About the investigation overall: For sensitization, 2% DPC in acetone was applied to a roughly 2 cm by roughly 2 cm area of upper inner arm skin. Throughout the study period of about 25 weeks, patients also received therapeutic DPC doses to the scalp every week. Patch testing was performed on the upper back with Finn chambers containing 0.01% DPC, and the patch tests were scored after 6 days according to International Contact Dermatitis Research Group standards. Most of the patients in the cohort were female, and the cohort covered alopecia areata with under or over 50% scalp involvement, alopecia totalis and alopecia universalis. The libraries were sequenced as a pool, and the TCR yield per sample differed mostly because of small variations in library volumes within the pool. The study tracked peripheral blood TCR repertoire changes in vivo during primary and secondary sensitization to the hapten diphenylcyclopropenone (DPC) in alopecia patients. Blood was sampled from patients pre-sensitization (week 0) and at 2, 6 and about 24 weeks after DPC sensitization. For TCR sequencing, blood came from some 31 alopecia patients at anywhere from one to four time points (pre-sensitization, 2, 6 and 24 weeks). Paper-wide results and their limitations: Patch test score correlated positively with the number of PT1 expanded TCRs, reaching significance at thresholds 8, 16 and 32 but not at 4. The number of TCRs above 1 in 1000 frequency did not change with DPC sensitization; there was no evidence of global repertoire structure alterations. Alopecia, a presumed autoimmune disease, was present in all patients, so the immune response of the patients might differ from that of healthy individuals. Compared with pre-sensitization or healthy control sets, expanded TCRs formed significantly more large CDR3 similarity clusters, which is consistent with antigen-driven responses. Repeated subsampling changed both the strength of the expansion versus patch-test correlation and the threshold at which the correlation became significant.

To prepare the library, RACE was applied. TCRdb records NextSeq 500 as the sequencer. During library preparation, unique molecular identifiers were attached to individual cDNA molecules so that TCRs could be counted quantitatively and reproducibly. For every blood RNA sample, sequencing covered both the TCR alpha and TCR beta chains. Under the source paper's analysis protocol: Samples had a median of approximately 96,000 TCRs, with a range from roughly 23,224 to 700,000. The Decombinator software suite was used to annotate V, J and CDR3 in the TCR reads. To make PS versus PT1 abundance plots, every sample was subsampled to the same number of TCRs (28,000). TCRs were defined as expanded if absent before sensitization and observed at least eight times at the 2-week time point. TCRdb's own reprocessing of the public reads used fastp at Q25 and MiXCR and kept productive beta chains. Under each unique CDR3 protein, matching rows form one entry showing the most common genes and DNA. V and J calls and clone size were set by TCRdb, not the authors. Recorded for this sample are about 51,000 distinct CDR3 sequences; about 9% of them occurred a single time. The ten largest clones add up to more than 13% of the sample.

Reading from cysteine to phenylalanine, the CDR3 counts 14 amino acids. The only DNA kept is the CDR3, 42 bases in frame from the first base. The germline V gene yields MNHEY for CDR1 and SVGEGT for CDR2. From V the trimming removes 6 bases and from J it removes 2 bases, while the gene matches leave 6 bases of the junction unaccounted for. The time point label, read with the paper, signifies: pre-sensitization, week 0. The meaning of the sample's treatment or condition label: therapeutic diphenylcyclopropenone sensitization with weekly scalp DPC. At each patch-test visit, blood was drawn before the patch test was applied. Patients were considered eligible if aged 18 to 70, diagnosed with alopecia and deemed suitable for DPC therapy, and patients were excluded if pregnant. Total RNA was extracted from unfractionated whole blood collected in Tempus Blood RNA tubes.

The receptor chain draws on TRBV6-2 or TRBV6-3 and TRBJ2-7; the central 8 bases match TRBD1. This sample comprised whole blood, obtained in connection with sensitization to the hapten diphenylcyclopropenone (DPC). The TCR sequence derives from a woman between 40 and 55 years old with alopecia areata. Some clones in this sample may be carry-over from other donors' samples. The CDR3 amino acid sequence is: CASRNDRGPYEQYF. Here is the DNA: TGTGCCAGCAGAAACGACAGGGGACCCTACGAGCAGTACTTC.